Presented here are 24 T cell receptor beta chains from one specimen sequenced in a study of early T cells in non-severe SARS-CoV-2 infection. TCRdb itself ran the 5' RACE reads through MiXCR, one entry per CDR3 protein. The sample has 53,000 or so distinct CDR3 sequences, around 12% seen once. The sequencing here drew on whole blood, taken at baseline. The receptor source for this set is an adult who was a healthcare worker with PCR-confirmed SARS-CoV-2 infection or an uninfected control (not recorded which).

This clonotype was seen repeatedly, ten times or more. The CDR3 spells CASSPDRGQNIQYF. Written as DNA, the CDR3 is TGTGCCAGCTCTCCCGACAGAGGGCAAAACATTCAGTACTTC. J is TRBJ2-4 and V is TRBV18, with D perhaps TRBD1 or TRBD2 (5 bases each). CDR1 and CDR2 from the germline V gene are KGHSH and LQKENI. The CDR3 covers 14 residues. Trimming pared 6 bases from V and 5 bases from J, leaving 14 bases between.

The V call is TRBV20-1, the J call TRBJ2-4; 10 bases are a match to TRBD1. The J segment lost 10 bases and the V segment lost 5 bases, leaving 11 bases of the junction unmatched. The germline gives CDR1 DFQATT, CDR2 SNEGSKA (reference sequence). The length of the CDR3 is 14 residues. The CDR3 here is CSADPRDRGLIQYF. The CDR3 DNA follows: TGCAGTGCTGACCCCCGGGACAGGGGATTGATTCAGTACTTC.

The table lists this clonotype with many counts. CDR3 sequence reads: CASQVTGNQPQHF. The CDR3 coding sequence is TGTGCCAGCCAAGTGACCGGCAATCAGCCCCAGCATTTT. The genes are TRBV28 and TRBJ1-5; no firm D call. Per germline, CDR1 MDHEN and CDR2 SYDVKM. V was pared by 8 bases and J by 2 bases, with 10 bases between. The CDR3 loop spans 13 amino acids. Variable domain in full (rest from reference TRBV28 and TRBJ1-5): DVKVTQSSRYLVKRTGEKVFLECVQDMDHENMFWYRQDPGLGLRLIYFSYDVKMKEKGDIPEGYSVSREKKERFSLILESASTNQTSMYLCASQVTGNQPQHFGDGTRLSIL.

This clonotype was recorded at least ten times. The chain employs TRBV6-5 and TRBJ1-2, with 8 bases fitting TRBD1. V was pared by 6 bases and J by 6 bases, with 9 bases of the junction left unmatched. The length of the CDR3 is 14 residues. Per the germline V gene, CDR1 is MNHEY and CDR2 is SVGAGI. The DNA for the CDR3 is TGTGCCAGCAGAAGACAGGGGTTGATGGATGGCTACACCTTC. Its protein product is CASRRQGLMDGYTF.

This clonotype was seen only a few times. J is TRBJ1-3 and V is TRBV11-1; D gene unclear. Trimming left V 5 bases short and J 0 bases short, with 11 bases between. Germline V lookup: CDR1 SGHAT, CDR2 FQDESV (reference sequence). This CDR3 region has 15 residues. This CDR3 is CASSPRIYSGNTIYF. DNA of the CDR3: TGTGCCAGCAGCCCACGGATTTACTCTGGAAACACCATATATTTT.

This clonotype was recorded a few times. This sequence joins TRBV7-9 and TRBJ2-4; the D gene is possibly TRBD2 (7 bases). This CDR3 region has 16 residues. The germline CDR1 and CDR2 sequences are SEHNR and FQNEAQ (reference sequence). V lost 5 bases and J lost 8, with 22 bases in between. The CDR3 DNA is TGTGCCAGCAGCGGGGGGGCTAGCGCCCCGAGGGACATTCAGTACTTC. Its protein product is CASSGGASAPRDIQYF.

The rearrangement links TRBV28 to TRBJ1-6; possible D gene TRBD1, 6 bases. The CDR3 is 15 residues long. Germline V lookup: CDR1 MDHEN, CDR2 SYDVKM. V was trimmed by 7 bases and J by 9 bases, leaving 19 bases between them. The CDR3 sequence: CASTGTTQTISPLHF. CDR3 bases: TGTGCCAGCACCGGGACAACTCAAACGATTTCACCCCTCCACTTT.

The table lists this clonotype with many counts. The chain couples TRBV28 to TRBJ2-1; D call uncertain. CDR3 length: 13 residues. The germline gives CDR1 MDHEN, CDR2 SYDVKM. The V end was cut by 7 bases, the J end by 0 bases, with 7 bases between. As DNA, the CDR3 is TGTGCCAGCACAGAGAGCTCCTACAATGAGCAGTTCTTC. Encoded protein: CASTESSYNEQFF.

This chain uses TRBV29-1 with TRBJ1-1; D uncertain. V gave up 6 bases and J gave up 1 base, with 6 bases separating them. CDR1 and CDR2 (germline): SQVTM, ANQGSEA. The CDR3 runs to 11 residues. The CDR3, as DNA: TGCAGCGTGGAGGAGAACACTGAAGCTTTCTTT. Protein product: CSVEENTEAFF.

CDR3 region: CASRTGWSTEAFF. The CDR3 DNA is TGTGCCAGCAGGACAGGGTGGAGCACTGAAGCTTTCTTT. The V call is TRBV12-3 or TRBV12-4, the J call TRBJ1-1; 7 bases match TRBD1. The CDR3 sequence is 13 residues long. Trimming at V came to 6 bases and at J to 4 bases, leaving 5 bases not matched to a gene.

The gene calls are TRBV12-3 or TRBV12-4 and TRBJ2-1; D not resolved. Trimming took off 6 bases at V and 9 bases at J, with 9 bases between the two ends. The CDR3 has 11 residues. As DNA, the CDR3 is TGTGCCAGCAGGGTTATGTTTGAGCAGTTCTTC. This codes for CASRVMFEQFF.

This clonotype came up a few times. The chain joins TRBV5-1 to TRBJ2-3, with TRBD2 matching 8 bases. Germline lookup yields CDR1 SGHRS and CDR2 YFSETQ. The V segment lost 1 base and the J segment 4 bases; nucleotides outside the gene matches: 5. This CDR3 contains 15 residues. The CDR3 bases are TGCGCCAGCAGCTTGACTAGCGGAGGGTCAGATACGCAGTATTTT. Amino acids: CASSLTSGGSDTQYF.

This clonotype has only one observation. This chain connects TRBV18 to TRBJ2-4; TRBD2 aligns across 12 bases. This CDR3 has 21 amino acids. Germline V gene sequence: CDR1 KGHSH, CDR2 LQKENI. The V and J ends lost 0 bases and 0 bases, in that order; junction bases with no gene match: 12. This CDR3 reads CASSPPPGLAGSGLAKNIQYF. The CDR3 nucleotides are TGTGCCAGCTCACCACCCCCAGGACTAGCGGGATCTGGGCTAGCCAAAAACATTCAGTACTTC.

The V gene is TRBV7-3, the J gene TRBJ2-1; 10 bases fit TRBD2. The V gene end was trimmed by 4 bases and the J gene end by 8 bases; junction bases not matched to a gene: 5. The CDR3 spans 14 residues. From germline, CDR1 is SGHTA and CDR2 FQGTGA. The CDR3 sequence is CASSSSGRGDEQFF. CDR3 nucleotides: TGTGCCAGCAGCTCTAGCGGGAGAGGGGATGAGCAGTTCTTC.

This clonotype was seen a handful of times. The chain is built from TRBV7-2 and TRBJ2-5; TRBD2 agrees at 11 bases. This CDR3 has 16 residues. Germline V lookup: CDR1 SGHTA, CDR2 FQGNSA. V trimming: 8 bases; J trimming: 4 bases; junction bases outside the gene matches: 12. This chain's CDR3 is CASDKAGLAGGETQYF. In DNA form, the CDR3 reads TGTGCCAGCGATAAAGCAGGGCTAGCGGGAGGAGAGACCCAGTACTTC.

CDR3 residues: CSAPLGGSYNEQFF. The CDR3 DNA reads as TGCAGTGCTCCCCTCGGGGGCTCCTACAATGAGCAGTTCTTC. This chain joins TRBV20-1 and TRBJ2-1, with a weak D call TRBD2 (6 bases). The germline V gene encodes CDR1 DFQATT and CDR2 SNEGSKA (reference sequence). Trimming shortened V by 5 bases and J by 0 bases, and 11 bases separated the two germline ends. This CDR3 contains 14 residues.

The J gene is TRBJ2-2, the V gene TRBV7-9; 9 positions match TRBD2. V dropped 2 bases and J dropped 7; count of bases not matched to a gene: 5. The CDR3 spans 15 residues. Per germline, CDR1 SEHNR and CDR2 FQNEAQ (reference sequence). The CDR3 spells CASSLLAGTGGELFF. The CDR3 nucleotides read TGTGCCAGCAGCTTACTAGCGGGAACGGGCGGGGAGCTGTTTTTT.

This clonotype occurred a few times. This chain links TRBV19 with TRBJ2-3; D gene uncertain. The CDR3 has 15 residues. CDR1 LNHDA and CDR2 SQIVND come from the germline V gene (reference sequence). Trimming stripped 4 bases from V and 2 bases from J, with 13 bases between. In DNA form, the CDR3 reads TGTGCCAGTAGTAATCCTTCTCAACCCACAGATACGCAGTATTTT. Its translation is CASSNPSQPTDTQYF.

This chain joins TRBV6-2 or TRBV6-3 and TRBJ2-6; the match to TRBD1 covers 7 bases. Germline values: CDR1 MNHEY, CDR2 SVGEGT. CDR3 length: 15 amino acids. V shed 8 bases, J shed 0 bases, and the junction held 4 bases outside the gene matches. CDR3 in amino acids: CASATGASGANVLTF. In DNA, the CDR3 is TGTGCCAGCGCTACAGGGGCCTCTGGGGCCAACGTCCTGACTTTC.

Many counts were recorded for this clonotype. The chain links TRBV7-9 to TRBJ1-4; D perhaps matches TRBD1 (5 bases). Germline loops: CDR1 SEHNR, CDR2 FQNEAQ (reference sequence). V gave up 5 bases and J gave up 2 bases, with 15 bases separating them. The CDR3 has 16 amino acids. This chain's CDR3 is CASSPGSGDTNEKLFF. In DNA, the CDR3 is TGTGCCAGCAGCCCCGGTTCGGGGGATACTAATGAAAAACTGTTTTTT.

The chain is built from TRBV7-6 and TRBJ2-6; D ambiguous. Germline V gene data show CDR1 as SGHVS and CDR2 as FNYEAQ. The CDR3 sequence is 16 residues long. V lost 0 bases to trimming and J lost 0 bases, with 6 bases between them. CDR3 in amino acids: CASSLASRSGANVLTF. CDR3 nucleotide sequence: TGTGCCAGCAGCTTAGCTTCCCGCTCTGGGGCCAACGTCCTGACTTTC.

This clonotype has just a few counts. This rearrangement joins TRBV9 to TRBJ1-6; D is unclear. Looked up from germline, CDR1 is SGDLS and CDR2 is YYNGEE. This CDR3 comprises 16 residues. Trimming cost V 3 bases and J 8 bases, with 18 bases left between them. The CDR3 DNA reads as TGTGCCAGCAGCGGAAGTCCCCGTGATACTGATTCACCCCTCCACTTT. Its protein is CASSGSPRDTDSPLHF.

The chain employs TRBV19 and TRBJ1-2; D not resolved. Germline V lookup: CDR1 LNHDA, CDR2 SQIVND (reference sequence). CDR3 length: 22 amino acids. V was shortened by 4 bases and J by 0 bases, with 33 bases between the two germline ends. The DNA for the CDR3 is TGTGCCAGTAGTACCCCCGGCTACGCTAACTACAATCTAACTAGGTCTAACTATGGCTACACCTTC. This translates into CASSTPGYANYNLTRSNYGYTF.

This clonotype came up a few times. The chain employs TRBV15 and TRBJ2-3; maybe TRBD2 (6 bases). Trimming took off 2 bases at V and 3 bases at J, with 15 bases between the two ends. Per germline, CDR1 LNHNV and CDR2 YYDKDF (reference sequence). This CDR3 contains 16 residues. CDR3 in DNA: TGTGCCACCAGCAGAACCTCGGGCGGGGTAACAGATACGCAGTATTTT. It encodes CATSRTSGGVTDTQYF.